This T cell receptor (beta chain) stems from a study of post-analysis software for immune sequencing data. At the level of the study: Relapsing-remitting, secondary progressive and progressive-relapsing multiple sclerosis were all included among the disease courses. Overall study findings and caveats: Significantly lower normalized Chao1 diversity was found in patients with multiple sclerosis relative to controls. Relative to controls, patients had 5 or 6 TRBV segments at higher frequency, with TRBV5-6, TRBV5-1 and TRBV20-1 among these.

About this clonotype itself: Its matching antigen is unknown.

Unique molecular identifiers had been added to the TCR beta cDNA libraries. T cells, about 0.9 to 11 million of them, yielded some 540,000 cDNA molecules. TCRdb passed the PCR reads through MiXCR, listing each CDR3 protein once. Of fewer than 850,000 distinct CDR3 sequences listed, just under 30% were seen once; the top ten hold 0.56%. With 7 bases clipped from V and 4 bases from J, the junction kept 9 bases outside the gene matches. Germline V gene data show CDR1 as SNHLY and CDR2 as FYNNEI. This CDR3 is 14 amino acids long. The sample consisted of blood. The sequence was collected from a girl aged 10 to 17 with multiple sclerosis. V usage is TRBV2 and J usage is TRBJ1-2; 7 positions agree with TRBD1. The CDR3 nucleotides read TGTGCCAGCAATCGGAGAGGGGGCGTCTATGGCTACACCTTC. It codes for CASNRRGGVYGYTF.